This T cell receptor (beta chain) originates from a study of shared clonotypes between healthy human individuals (dated by TCRdb to 2020 to 2021). Context from the whole study: The cohort comprised a couple of women and a few men aged 18 to 49 years. Per donor, three plates each were used for CD4 naive and CD4 memory, two for CD8 naive, and one for CD8 memory. To estimate repertoire size and how much clonotype sharing occurs between individuals, the study deeply sequenced the blood TCR repertoires of 5 or 6 healthy adults. To increase sequencing depth and limit assay-specific biases, TCR repertoire library preparation and sequencing were carried out by different laboratories using diverse techniques. Per donor, leukapheresis produced somewhere between about 0.85 and 9.5 billion PBMCs.

Using the deep immunoSEQ assay, TCR CDR3 regions were amplified from genomic DNA by multiplex PCR. Extracted genomic DNA from each cell subset was spread evenly across all wells of several immunoSEQ 96-well plates, with each plate serving as a replicate. For sorted subsets, approximately 200 ng of genomic DNA, equivalent to 30,000 or so T cell genomes, went into each replicate PCR. Purified libraries were measured with a Qubit 3.0 fluorometer, size-checked on a Bioanalyzer 2100, and measured again with the KAPA Library Quantification kit. Every immunoSEQ 96-well plate was sequenced on a dedicated single-read 150-cycle Illumina NextSeq 550 flow cell. The study's own analysis went as follows. Because only junctional sequences without quality scores were contained in the immunoSEQ output, filtering matching that applied to full-length reads could not be performed. To assign V/J genes and CDR3, sequences were annotated against IMGT germline references using PyIR, a Python wrapper for IgBLAST v1.9. Reads were filtered out if the reads had weak V/J assignments (E-value above 1e-6), no CDR3, stop codons, out-of-frame junctions, or ambiguous translated residues. V3J clonotypes were defined as sequences sharing the same inferred V gene, J gene, and CDR3 amino acid sequence. Percentage overlap between repertoires was computed as shared unique clonotypes divided by the size of the smaller repertoire. Three approaches were used to assess repertoire richness: RTK rarefaction, the Chao1 estimator, and Recon v2.1 estimates of unobserved clonotypes. For all TCRbeta clonotypes obtained by the gDNA method from four donors, generation probabilities were computed with OLGA. Imported from immuneACCESS, the table was reduced by TCRdb to in-frame sequences with V and J called. These copies leave out some clones; in studies compared against another copy, an unresolved V gene accounts for under half, and the cause of the remainder is not known. Clone size and V and J calls were adopted from that table, with D and trimming inferred from the DNA. In this sample the table shows fewer than 1 million clones, about 97% of which occur a single time. The top ten hold less than 0.25% of the sample.

Notes on this clone: This receptor's antigen is unknown. Per-nucleotide qualities are absent, and no much larger clonotype sits a single base away.

The CDR3 spans 14 residues, from the cysteine through the phenylalanine. CDR3 DNA only is kept here, 42 bases in frame from base 1. Trimming takes 3 bases from V and 4 bases from J, and the germline ends sit 12 bases apart. The germline V gene (reference sequence) sets CDR1 to MNHEY and CDR2 to SMNVEV. For the CD8 naive samples, CD45RO-negative cells were positively selected for CCR7, yielding a CD45RA+CCR7+ population from which TemRA cells were excluded. The donors were healthy, HIV-negative adults with no recently reported acute infections or vaccinations. Only Caucasian adults living in Nashville, Tennessee, USA were represented among the donors. Blood was obtained by leukapheresis, after which PBMCs were separated by Ficoll-Histopaque density gradient centrifugation and cryopreserved in liquid nitrogen vapor phase. Purity and quantity of every magnetically sorted T cell population were checked by analytical flow cytometry. Genomic DNA was isolated from each sorted fraction and quantified by UV absorbance on a Nanodrop 2000c.

On the study overall, not on this receptor specifically: The small number of donors limited the genetic and exposure-history diversity represented. Naive subsets generally had larger estimated clonotype richness than memory subsets. Only blood was sampled, and tissue TCR repertoires likely differ from those in blood. Compared with non-shared clonotypes, clonotypes shared by all four sorted-subset donors had higher generation probabilities. Rarefaction of sorted-subset datasets indicated incomplete sequencing despite the large sequencing depth. Based on pairwise subsampling, the degree of clonotype sharing among donors was expected to be affected by sequencing depth. Across several donors, around 5% of naive CD4, roughly 3.3% of naive CD8, under 2.5% of memory CD4, and around 0.4% of memory CD8 clonotypes were shared.

The chain joins TRBV27 to TRBJ2-5; the D gene is possibly TRBD2, with 6 bases matching. The sequenced sample was naive CD8+ T cells sorted from blood. The cell subset or site label, as the study defines it: CD45RA+CCR7+. This sequence was found in a man aged 25-45 years in good health. DNA sequence: TGTGCCAGCAGTTTTGCGGGAAGGGGAGAGACCCAGTACTTC. Its protein product is CASSFAGRGETQYF.